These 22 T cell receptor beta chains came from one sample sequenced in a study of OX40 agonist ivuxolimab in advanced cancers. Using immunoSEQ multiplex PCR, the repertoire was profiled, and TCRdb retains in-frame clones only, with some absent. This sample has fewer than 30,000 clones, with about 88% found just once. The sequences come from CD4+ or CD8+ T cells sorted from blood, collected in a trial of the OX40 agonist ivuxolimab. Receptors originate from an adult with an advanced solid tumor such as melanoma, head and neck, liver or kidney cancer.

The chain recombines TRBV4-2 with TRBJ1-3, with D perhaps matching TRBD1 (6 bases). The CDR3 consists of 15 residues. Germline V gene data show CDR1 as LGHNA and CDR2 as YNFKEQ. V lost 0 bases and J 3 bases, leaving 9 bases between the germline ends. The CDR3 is CASSQDTGFGNTIYF. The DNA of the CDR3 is TGTGCCAGCAGCCAAGATACAGGGTTTGGAAACACCATATATTTT.

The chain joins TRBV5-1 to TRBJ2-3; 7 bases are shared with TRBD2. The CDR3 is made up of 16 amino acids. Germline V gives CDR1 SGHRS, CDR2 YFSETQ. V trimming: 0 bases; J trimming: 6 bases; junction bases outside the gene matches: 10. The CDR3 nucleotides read TGCGCCAGCAGCTTGGAGGGCGGGGGTTCTGGCGATACGCAGTATTTT. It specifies CASSLEGGGSGDTQYF.

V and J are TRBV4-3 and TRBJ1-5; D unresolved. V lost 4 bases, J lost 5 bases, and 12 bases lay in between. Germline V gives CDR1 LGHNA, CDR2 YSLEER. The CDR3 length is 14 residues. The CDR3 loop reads CASSPDWADQPQHF. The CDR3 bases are TGCGCCAGCAGCCCTGATTGGGCGGATCAGCCCCAGCATTTT.

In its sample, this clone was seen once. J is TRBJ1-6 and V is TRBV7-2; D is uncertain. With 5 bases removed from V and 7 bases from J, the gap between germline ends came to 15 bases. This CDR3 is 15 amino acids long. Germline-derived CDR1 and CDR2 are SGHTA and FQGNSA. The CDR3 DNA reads TGTGCCAGCAGCCCGATGGCAGGCAGGAATTCACCCCTCCACTTT. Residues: CASSPMAGRNSPLHF. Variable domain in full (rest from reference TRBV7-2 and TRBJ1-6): GAGVSQSPSNKVTEKGKDVELRCDPISGHTALYWYRQSLGQGLEFLIYFQGNSAPDKSGLPSDRFSAERTGGSVSTLTIQRTQQEDSAVYLCASSPMAGRNSPLHFGNGTRLTVT.

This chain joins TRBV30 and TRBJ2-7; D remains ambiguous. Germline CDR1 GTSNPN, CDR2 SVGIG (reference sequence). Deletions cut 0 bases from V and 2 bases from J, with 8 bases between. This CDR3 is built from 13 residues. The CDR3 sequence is CAWSVKGTYEQYF. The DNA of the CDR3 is TGTGCCTGGAGTGTAAAAGGAACCTACGAGCAGTACTTC.

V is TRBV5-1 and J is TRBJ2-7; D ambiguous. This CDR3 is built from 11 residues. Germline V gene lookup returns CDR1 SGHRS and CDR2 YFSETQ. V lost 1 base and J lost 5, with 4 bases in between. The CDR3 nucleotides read TGCGCCAGCAGCTTGAACCACGAGCAGTACTTC. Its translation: CASSLNHEQYF.

In DNA form, the CDR3 reads TGTGCCAGTAGTACCGGGACAGGGAAGGCCGGGGAGCTGTTTTTT. Translating it yields CASSTGTGKAGELFF. This chain links TRBV19 with TRBJ2-2; the match to TRBD1 covers 9 bases. This CDR3 is built from 15 residues. Germline CDR1 LNHDA, CDR2 SQIVND (reference sequence). After removal of 4 bases from V and 6 bases from J, the junction contained 6 bases not matched to a gene.

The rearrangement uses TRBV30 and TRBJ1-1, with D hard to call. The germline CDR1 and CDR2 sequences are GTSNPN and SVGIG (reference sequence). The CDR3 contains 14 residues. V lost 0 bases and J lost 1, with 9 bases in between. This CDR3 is CAWSVGLGNTEAFF. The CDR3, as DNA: TGTGCCTGGAGTGTAGGTCTGGGGAACACTGAAGCTTTCTTT.

CDR3 sequence reads: CASSLAAMVTREQFF. The DNA of the CDR3 is TGTGCCAGCAGCTTGGCAGCTATGGTAACTCGTGAGCAGTTCTTC. The chain employs TRBV5-6 and TRBJ2-1, with unresolved D. The CDR3 sequence is 15 residues long. Germline loops: CDR1 SGHDT, CDR2 YYEEEE. Trimming took off 0 bases at V and 9 bases at J, with 16 bases between the two ends.

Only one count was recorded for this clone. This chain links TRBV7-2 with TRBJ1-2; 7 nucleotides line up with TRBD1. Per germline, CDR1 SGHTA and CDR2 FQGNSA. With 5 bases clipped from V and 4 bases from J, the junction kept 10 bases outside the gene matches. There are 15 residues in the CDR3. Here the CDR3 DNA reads TGTGCCAGCAGCCCCTCCGCGACAGGGCTCTATGGCTACACCTTC. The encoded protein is CASSPSATGLYGYTF.

CDR3 protein: CASSLEGNTGELFF. The CDR3 DNA reads as TGCGCCAGCAGCTTGGAGGGGAACACCGGGGAGCTGTTTTTT. The chain has TRBV5-1 and TRBJ2-2; D gene ambiguous. V lost 0 bases and J 1 base, leaving 4 bases between the germline ends. Germline V gene data show CDR1 as SGHRS and CDR2 as YFSETQ. This CDR3 has 14 residues.

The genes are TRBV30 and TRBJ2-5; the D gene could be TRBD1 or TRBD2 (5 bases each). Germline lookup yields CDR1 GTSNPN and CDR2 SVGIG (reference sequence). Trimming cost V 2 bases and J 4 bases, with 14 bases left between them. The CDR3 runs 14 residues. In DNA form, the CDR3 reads TGTGCCTGGAGTCCGGGACGCAAAGTAGAGACCCAGTACTTC. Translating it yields CAWSPGRKVETQYF. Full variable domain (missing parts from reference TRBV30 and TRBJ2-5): SQTIHQWPATLVQPVGSPLSLECTVEGTSNPNLYWYRQAAGRGLQLLFYSVGIGQISSEVPQNLSASRPQDRQFILSSKKLLLSDSGFYLCAWSPGRKVETQYFGPGTRLLVL.

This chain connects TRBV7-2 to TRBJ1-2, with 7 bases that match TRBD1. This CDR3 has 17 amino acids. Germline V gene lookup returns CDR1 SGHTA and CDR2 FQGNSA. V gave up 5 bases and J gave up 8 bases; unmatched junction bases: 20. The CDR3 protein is CASSARTGASYEGGYTF. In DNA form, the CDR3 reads TGTGCCAGCAGCGCCCGGACAGGTGCCAGCTATGAGGGCGGCTACACCTTC.

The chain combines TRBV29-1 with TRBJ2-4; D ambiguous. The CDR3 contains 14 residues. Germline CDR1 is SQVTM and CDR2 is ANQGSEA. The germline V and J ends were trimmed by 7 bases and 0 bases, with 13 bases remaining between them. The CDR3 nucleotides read TGCAGCGCTGTGGATGATTTAGCCAAAAACATTCAGTACTTC. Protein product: CSAVDDLAKNIQYF. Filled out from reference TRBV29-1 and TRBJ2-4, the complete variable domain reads SAVISQKPSRDICQRGTSLTIQCQVDSQVTMMFWYRQQPGQSLTLIATANQGSEATYESGFVIDKFPISRPNLTFSTLTVSNMSPEDSSIYLCSAVDDLAKNIQYFGAGTRLSVL.

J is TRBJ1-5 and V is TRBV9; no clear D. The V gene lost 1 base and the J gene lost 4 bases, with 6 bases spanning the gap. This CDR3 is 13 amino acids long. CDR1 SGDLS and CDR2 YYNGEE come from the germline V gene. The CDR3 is CASSVRSNQPQHF. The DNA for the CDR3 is TGTGCCAGCAGCGTAAGGTCGAATCAGCCCCAGCATTTT.

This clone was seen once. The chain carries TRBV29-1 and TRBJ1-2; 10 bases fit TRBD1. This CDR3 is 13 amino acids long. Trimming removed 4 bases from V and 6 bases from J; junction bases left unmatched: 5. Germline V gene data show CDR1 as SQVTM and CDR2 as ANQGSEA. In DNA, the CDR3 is TGCAGCGTTGTAGGGACAGGGGCGGATGGCTACACCTTC. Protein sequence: CSVVGTGADGYTF.

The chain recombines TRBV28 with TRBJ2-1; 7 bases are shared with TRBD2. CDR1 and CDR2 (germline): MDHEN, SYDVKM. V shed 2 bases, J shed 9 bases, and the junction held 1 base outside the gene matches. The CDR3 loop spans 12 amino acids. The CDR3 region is CASSLGGGEQFF. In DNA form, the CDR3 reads TGTGCCAGCAGTTTAGGGGGGGGTGAGCAGTTCTTC. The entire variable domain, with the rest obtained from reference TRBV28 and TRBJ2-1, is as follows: DVKVTQSSRYLVKRTGEKVFLECVQDMDHENMFWYRQDPGLGLRLIYFSYDVKMKEKGDIPEGYSVSREKKERFSLILESASTNQTSMYLCASSLGGGEQFFGPGTRLTVL.

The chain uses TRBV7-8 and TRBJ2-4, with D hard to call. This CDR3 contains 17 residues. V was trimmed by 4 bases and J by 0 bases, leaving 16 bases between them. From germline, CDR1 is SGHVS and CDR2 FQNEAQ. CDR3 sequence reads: CASSYSLQRLAKNIQYF. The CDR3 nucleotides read TGTGCCAGCAGCTACAGCTTACAGAGACTAGCCAAAAACATTCAGTACTTC.

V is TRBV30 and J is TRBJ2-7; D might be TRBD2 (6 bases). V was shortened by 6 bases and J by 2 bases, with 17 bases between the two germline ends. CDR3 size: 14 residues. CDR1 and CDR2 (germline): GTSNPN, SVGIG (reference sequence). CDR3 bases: TGTGCCTGCGGGGTTGCGGGGCCCCCCTACGAGCAGTACTTC. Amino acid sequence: CACGVAGPPYEQYF.

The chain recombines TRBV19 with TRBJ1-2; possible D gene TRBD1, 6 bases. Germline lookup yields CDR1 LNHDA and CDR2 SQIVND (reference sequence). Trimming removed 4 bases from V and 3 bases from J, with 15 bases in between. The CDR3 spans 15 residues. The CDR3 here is CASSRDINSYYGYTF. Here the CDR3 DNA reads TGTGCCAGTAGTAGGGACATCAATTCCTACTATGGCTACACCTTC.

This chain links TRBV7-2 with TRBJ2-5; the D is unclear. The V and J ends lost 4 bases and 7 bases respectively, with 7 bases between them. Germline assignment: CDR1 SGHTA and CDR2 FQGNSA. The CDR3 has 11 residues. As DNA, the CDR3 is TGTGCCAGCAGCTATAAGGGGACCCAGTACTTC. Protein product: CASSYKGTQYF.

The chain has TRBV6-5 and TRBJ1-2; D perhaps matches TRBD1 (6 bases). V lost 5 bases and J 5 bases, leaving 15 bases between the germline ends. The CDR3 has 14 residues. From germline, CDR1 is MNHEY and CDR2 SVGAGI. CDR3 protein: CASSPLGASYGYTF. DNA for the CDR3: TGTGCCAGCAGTCCTCTGGGGGCGTCGTATGGCTACACCTTC.